The 14 T cell receptor beta chains below were found in one sample sequenced in a study of T cells after yellow fever vaccination. Each CDR3 protein gets one entry after TCRdb re-called the 5' RACE reads with MiXCR. The repertoire holds 150,000 to 200,000 distinct CDR3 sequences, approximately 9.9% seen once, with around 33% in the top ten. Material: CD8+ T cells sorted from PBMCs, obtained 45 days after the yellow fever booster vaccination. The receptors here all came from a man between 18 and 35 years old who received the YFV17D yellow fever vaccine.

In its sample, this clonotype is medium-sized (0.01 to 0.1%). The chain links TRBV29-1 to TRBJ1-1; unclear D gene. Trimming took 3 bases from V and 1 from J, leaving 12 bases between them. The germline CDR1 and CDR2 sequences are SQVTM and ANQGSEA. The CDR3 spans 14 residues. The CDR3 DNA sequence: TGCAGCGTTGAGATAGGGATGGAGAACACTGAAGCTTTCTTT. Encoded protein: CSVEIGMENTEAFF.

This clonotype has only a few counts. V and J are TRBV24-1 and TRBJ2-2; D not certain. Trimming removed 10 bases at V and 3 bases at J, with 5 bases between. CDR1 is KGHDR, CDR2 SFDVKD, per germline. The CDR3 has 11 residues. The CDR3 loop reads CATSYTGELFF. In DNA, the CDR3 is TGTGCCACTTCATACACCGGGGAGCTGTTTTTT.

This clonotype appeared many times. The CDR3 bases are TGTGCCAGCAGCAGCGGGGCTGTGGATGAGCAGTTCTTC. Translating gives CASSSGAVDEQFF. The chain employs TRBV7-9 and TRBJ2-1, with 7 bases identical to TRBD2. Looked up from germline, CDR1 is SEHNR and CDR2 is FQNEAQ (reference sequence). The V segment lost 5 bases and the J segment 8 bases; nucleotides outside the gene matches: 6. This CDR3 region has 13 residues.

This clonotype was found many times. The genes are TRBV9 and TRBJ2-7; the D gene is possibly TRBD1 (6 bases). V lost 0 bases and J 2 bases, leaving 12 bases between the germline ends. The CDR3 covers 15 residues. Germline lookup yields CDR1 SGDLS and CDR2 YYNGEE. CDR3 residues: CASSVGGGPTYEQYF. In DNA, the CDR3 is TGTGCCAGCAGCGTAGGAGGGGGACCGACCTACGAGCAGTACTTC.

This clonotype was picked up many times. The chain joins TRBV6-5 to TRBJ1-6; possibly TRBD1 for D (6 bases). Germline V CDR1 and CDR2: MNHEY, SVGAGI. V was clipped by 8 bases and J by 5 bases, with 10 bases between them. This CDR3 spans 13 amino acids. The CDR3 region is CASHTGNNSPLHF. In nucleotides, the CDR3 is TGTGCCAGCCACACAGGGAATAATTCACCCCTCCACTTT.

This clonotype turned up a few times. The V call is TRBV4-1, the J call TRBJ1-1; D perhaps matches TRBD1 (5 bases). Germline CDR1 and CDR2: MGHRA and YSYEKL. V was pared by 6 bases and J by 6 bases, with 23 bases between. This CDR3 is built from 16 residues. CDR3 loop: CASRRFTGTGTAEAFF. CDR3 sequence (DNA): TGCGCCAGCAGACGTTTTACCGGGACGGGTACGGCTGAAGCTTTCTTT.

In its sample, this clonotype was seen a few times. V gene TRBV13 combines with J gene TRBJ1-3; D is possibly TRBD1 (5 bases). Germline CDR1 and CDR2: PRHDT and FYEKMQ (reference sequence). The CDR3 runs 13 residues. Trimming pared 10 bases from V and 9 bases from J, leaving 19 bases between. The CDR3 protein is CATRDSLEGTIYF. The CDR3 DNA is TGTGCCACCAGGGACTCTTTGGAGGGCACCATATATTTT.

There are many counts of this clonotype. The chain uses TRBV7-3 and TRBJ2-2; D ambiguous. The CDR3 spans 13 residues. Trimming pared 1 base from V and 6 bases from J, leaving 6 bases between. Germline V gives CDR1 SGHTA, CDR2 FQGTGA. CDR3 sequence (DNA): TGTGCCAGCAGCTTAAGGGCAGCCGGGGAGCTGTTTTTT. Translating gives CASSLRAAGELFF.

The J gene is TRBJ1-5, the V gene TRBV29-1; 7 nucleotides line up with TRBD1. Trimming took 6 bases from V and 4 from J; bases not matched to a gene: 6. The CDR3 spans 13 residues. Germline CDR1 and CDR2: SQVTM and ANQGSEA. CDR3 nucleotide sequence: TGCAGCGTGGTACAGGGGTGGAATCAGCCCCAGCATTTT. It encodes CSVVQGWNQPQHF.

This clonotype was found a few times. The CDR3 protein is CAVDNGTDTQYF. The CDR3 nucleotides are TGTGCCGTGGACAATGGCACAGATACGCAGTATTTT. The chain links TRBV7-9 to TRBJ2-3; tentative D call: TRBD1 (5 bases). This CDR3 is 12 amino acids long. V lost 11 bases and J lost 1, with 10 bases in between. The germline CDR1 and CDR2 sequences are SEHNR and FQNEAQ (reference sequence).

This clonotype was picked up a small number of times. This chain links TRBV29-1 with TRBJ1-2; a weak D match, TRBD1 (6 bases). The length of the CDR3 is 16 residues. The germline CDR1 and CDR2 sequences are SQVTM and ANQGSEA. Between the trimmed V and J ends, which lost 7 bases and 5 bases, there was a span of 26 bases. The CDR3 DNA reads as TGCAGCGGTCACTCTATCGACAGGACCTTTGAGTATGGCTACACCTTC. It codes for CSGHSIDRTFEYGYTF. Based on the CDR3 plus reference TRBV29-1 and TRBJ1-2, the full variable domain is SAVISQKPSRDICQRGTSLTIQCQVDSQVTMMFWYRQQPGQSLTLIATANQGSEATYESGFVIDKFPISRPNLTFSTLTVSNMSPEDSSIYLCSGHSIDRTFEYGYTFGSGTRLTVV.

This clonotype has more than one count but fewer than ten. This chain links TRBV7-9 with TRBJ2-5; 9 bases are a match to TRBD2. Trimming removed 4 bases from V and 4 bases from J; junction bases left unmatched: 10. CDR1 SEHNR and CDR2 FQNEAQ come from the germline V gene (reference sequence). This CDR3 contains 16 residues. The CDR3 sequence: CASSSVRGGPSETQYF. For the CDR3, the DNA is TGTGCCAGCAGCTCGGTGCGGGGGGGGCCATCAGAGACCCAGTACTTC.

At least ten counts were recorded for this clonotype. The rearrangement links TRBV7-9 to TRBJ2-3; D is perhaps TRBD1 or TRBD2 (5 bases each). Looked up from germline, CDR1 is SEHNR and CDR2 is FQNEAQ (reference sequence). V was shortened by 8 bases and J by 2 bases, with 14 bases between the two germline ends. There are 14 residues in the CDR3. CDR3 protein: CASGIRGVTDTQYF. CDR3 sequence (DNA): TGTGCCAGCGGAATCCGAGGGGTCACAGATACGCAGTATTTT.

This clonotype was counted only a few times. The chain recombines TRBV27 with TRBJ1-6; 11 bases agree with TRBD1. From germline, CDR1 is MNHEY and CDR2 SMNVEV (reference sequence). The CDR3 is 17 residues long. The ends lost 5 bases at V and 10 bases at J; junction bases unmatched: 13. CDR3 nucleotides: TGTGCCAGCAGTCCCGGGACAGGGGGAGTGCAAAGATCACCCCTCCACTTT. As protein: CASSPGTGGVQRSPLHF.